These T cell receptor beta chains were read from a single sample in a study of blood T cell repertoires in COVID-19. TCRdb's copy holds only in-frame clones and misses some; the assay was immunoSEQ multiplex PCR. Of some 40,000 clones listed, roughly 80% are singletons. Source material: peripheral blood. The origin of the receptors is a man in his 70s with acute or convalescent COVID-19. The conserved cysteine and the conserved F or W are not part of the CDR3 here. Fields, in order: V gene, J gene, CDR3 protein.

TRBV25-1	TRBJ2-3	ASSGGLDTQY
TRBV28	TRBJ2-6	ASSPLGQGGSGANVLT
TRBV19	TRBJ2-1	ASSSIHRGRDEQF
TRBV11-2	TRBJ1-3	ASSLVTSLSGNTIY
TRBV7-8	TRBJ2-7	ASSLGTRVDEQY
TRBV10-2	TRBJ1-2	ASSVRQGENYGYT
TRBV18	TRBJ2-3	ASSPSGSTAPASTDTQY
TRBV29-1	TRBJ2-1	SVEVAGYYNEQF
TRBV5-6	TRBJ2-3	ASSLSRGGYDTQY
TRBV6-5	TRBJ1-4	ASKGVPGSEKLF
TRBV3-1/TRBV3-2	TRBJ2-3	ASSQDPGLSTDTQY
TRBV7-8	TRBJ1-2	ASSLTGIYGYT
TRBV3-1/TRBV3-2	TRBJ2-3	ASSQAFWSGDTQY
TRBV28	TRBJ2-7	ASRAGTPSSYEQY
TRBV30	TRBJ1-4	AWSPGQEEKLF
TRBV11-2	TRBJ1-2	ASSPGQYYGYT
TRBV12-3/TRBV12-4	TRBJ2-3	ASSGTATDTQY
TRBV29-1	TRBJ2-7	SVDSRNSYEQY
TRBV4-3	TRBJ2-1	ASSSRWEGAYNEQF
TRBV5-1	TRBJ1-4	ASSDPGQTNEKLF
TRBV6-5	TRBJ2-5	ASSLAGGTETQY
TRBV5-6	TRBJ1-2	ASSSSVYGYT
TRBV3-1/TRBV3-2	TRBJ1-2	ASSPRTGHRYT
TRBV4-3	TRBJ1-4	ASSQEGGGRRATNEKLF
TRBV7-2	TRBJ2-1	ASTTSGRAEQF
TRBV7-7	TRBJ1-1	ASSPPNTEAF
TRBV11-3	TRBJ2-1	ASSLDGGSEQF
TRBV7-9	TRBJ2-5	ASSSSDRDYQETQY
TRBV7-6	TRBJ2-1	ASSLNPVGFLADEQF
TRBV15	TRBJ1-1	ATSTPLNTEAF
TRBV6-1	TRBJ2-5	ASSEQRETQY
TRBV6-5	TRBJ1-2	ASSYSGTRGYT
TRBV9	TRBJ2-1	ASSVGGTPPDEQF
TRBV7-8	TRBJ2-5	ASSLVPGKETQY
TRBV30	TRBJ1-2	AWMNRATTYYGYT
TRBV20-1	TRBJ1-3	SASGRAHSGNTIY
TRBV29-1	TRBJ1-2	SVGRTGFNYGYT
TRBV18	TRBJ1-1	ASSGVTEAF
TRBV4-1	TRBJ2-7	ASSQDLTGGWVPY
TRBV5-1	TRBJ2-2	ASSFGGGLTGELF
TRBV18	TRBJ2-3	ASSPITPGQVLADTQY
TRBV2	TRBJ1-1	ASNGEMNTEAF
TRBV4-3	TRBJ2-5	ASSRAYSGGPSETQY
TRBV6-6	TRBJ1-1	ASTYSDATEAF
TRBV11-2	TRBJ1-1	ASSTQGASNTEAF
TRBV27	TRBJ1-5	ASSGGSSSNQPQH
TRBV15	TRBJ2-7	ATSRDSSASGSYEQY
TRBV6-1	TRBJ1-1	ASSENRREAF
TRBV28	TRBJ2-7	ASSRGGTLTYEQY
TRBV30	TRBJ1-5	AWSVSGGGNQPQH
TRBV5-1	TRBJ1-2	ASSLAPGGDYGYT
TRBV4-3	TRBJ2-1	ASSQGLAGGLYNEQF
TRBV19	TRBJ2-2	ASSMGTGGNTGELF
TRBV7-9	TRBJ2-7	ASSLGTGGFYEQY
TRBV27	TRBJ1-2	ASSLSRTGHGYT